Presented here are 23 T cell receptor beta chains from one specimen sequenced in a study of T cell clonality in common variable immunodeficiency. Clones were read by immunoSEQ multiplex PCR, and TCRdb kept only the in-frame ones, dropping some. The sample has tens of thousands of clones, none seen only once. Material: peripheral blood mononuclear cells. Receptor source: a person aged 18 to 69 in good health.

Many counts were recorded for this clone. Read coverage stops 3 residues before the CDR3 terminus; the germline J gene supplies the remainder. This rearrangement joins TRBV6-1 to TRBJ2-7; a possible D gene is TRBD1 (6 bases). Germline V gene data show CDR1 as MNHNS and CDR2 as SASEGT. Deletions cut 2 bases from V and 5 bases from J, with 19 bases between. This CDR3 spans 16 amino acids. This chain's CDR3 is CASSEWEQGNYHEQYF. The sequenced part of the CDR3 DNA is TGTGCCAGCAGTGAATGGGAACAGGGTAATTACCACGAG.

This clone has at least ten counts. The read terminates 3 residues ahead of where the CDR3 ends, so the germline J gene completes it. The chain uses TRBV2 and TRBJ2-7; 11 positions agree with TRBD1. CDR3 length: 15 amino acids. The trim removed 4 bases at V and 6 bases at J, leaving 8 bases unmatched. CDR1 and CDR2 (germline): SNHLY, FYNNEI. The CDR3 loop reads CASSGRSGTGGEQYF. CDR3 DNA, as far as it was read: TGTGCCAGCAGTGGCAGATCCGGGACAGGGGGCGAG.

Ten or more counts support this clone. CDR3 protein: CASSLGTNYEQYF. The DNA read from the CDR3 is TGTGCCAGCAGCTTAGGAACAAACTACGAG. The chain recombines TRBV7-9 with TRBJ2-7; D is ambiguous. Read sequence stops 3 residues before the CDR3 end, and the germline J gene provides the missing end. The germline gives CDR1 SEHNR, CDR2 FQNEAQ (reference sequence). The CDR3 totals 13 residues. V lost 1 base and J lost 3, with 7 bases in between. The full variable domain, completed using reference TRBV7-9 and TRBJ2-7, is DTGVSQNPRHKITKRGQNVTFRCDPISEHNRLYWYRQTLGQGPEFLTYFQNEAQLEKSRLLSDRFSAERPKGSFSTLEIQRTEQGDSAMYLCASSLGTNYEQYFGPGTRLTVT.

This clone occurred many times. The CDR3 end lies 3 residues beyond the end of the read and is filled in from the germline J gene. The chain joins TRBV2 to TRBJ2-7; weak D call: TRBD2 (6 bases). The CDR3 runs to 15 residues. Trimming left V 6 bases short and J 5 bases short, with 20 bases between. From germline, CDR1 is SNHLY and CDR2 FYNNEI. CDR3 region: CASRTRGLDRDEQYF. CDR3 DNA, as far as it was read: TGTGCCAGCAGGACTAGGGGACTGGATCGCGACGAG.

This clone was seen at least ten times. The CDR3 end is not reached by the read, which stops 3 residues before it; the germline J gene fills it in. The chain employs TRBV5-1 and TRBJ2-1; the match to TRBD1 covers 9 bases. J was trimmed by 3 bases and V by 2 bases; bases with no gene match: 3. The germline V gene encodes CDR1 SGHRS and CDR2 YFSETQ. There are 15 residues in the CDR3. CDR3 bases read: TGCGCCAGCAGCTTACAGGGGGCGAACTACAATGAG. It encodes CASSLQGANYNE. The complete CDR3 sequence is CASSLQGANYNEQFF.

This clone was seen many times. The CDR3 end lies 3 residues beyond the end of the read and is filled in from the germline J gene. V usage is TRBV5-1 and J usage is TRBJ1-6; D not certain. Germline V lookup: CDR1 SGHRS, CDR2 YFSETQ. The CDR3 has 15 amino acids. V gave up 6 bases and J gave up 1 base, with 11 bases separating them. CDR3 DNA, as far as it was read: TGCGCCAGCACGGAAGGGTCGTCCTATAATTCACCC. It is translated as CASTEGSSYNSP. The complete CDR3 reads CASTEGSSYNSPLHF. Together with reference TRBV5-1 and TRBJ1-6, the CDR3 gives the full variable domain: KAGVTQTPRYLIKTRGQQVTLSCSPISGHRSVSWYQQTPGQGLQFLFEYFSETQRNKGNFPGRFSGRQFSNSRSEMNVSTLELGDSALYLCASTEGSSYNSPLHFGNGTRLTVT.

This clone was detected ten times or more. Coverage ceases 3 residues before the CDR3 finishes, and the germline J gene fills in the end. The V gene is TRBV7-9, the J gene TRBJ1-4, with TRBD1 identical over 8 bases. The CDR3 extends over 14 amino acids. V lost 7 bases and J lost 6; bases outside the gene matches: 7. The germline V gene encodes CDR1 SEHNR and CDR2 FQNEAQ (reference sequence). The part of the CDR3 DNA that was read is TGTGCCAGCACCCCCTCAGGGGGCGATGAAAAA. Translation gives CASTPSGGDEK. In full, the CDR3 reads CASTPSGGDEKLFF. Full variable domain (missing parts from reference TRBV7-9 and TRBJ1-4): DTGVSQNPRHKITKRGQNVTFRCDPISEHNRLYWYRQTLGQGPEFLTYFQNEAQLEKSRLLSDRFSAERPKGSFSTLEIQRTEQGDSAMYLCASTPSGGDEKLFFGSGTQLSVL.

This clone was counted many times. The read falls 3 residues short of the CDR3 end, and the missing part is taken from the germline J gene. V is TRBV20-1 and J is TRBJ2-5, with D tentatively TRBD2 (6 bases). Trimming took off 6 bases at V and 3 bases at J, with 14 bases between the two ends. This CDR3 has 13 amino acids. The germline V gene has CDR1 DFQATT and CDR2 SNEGSKA (reference sequence). The sequenced part of the CDR3 DNA is TGCAGTGCGACCCGGACTATGAAAGAGACC. Translated, it gives CSATRTMKET. The full-length CDR3 reads as CSATRTMKETQYF.

This clone has just a few counts. The read gets to within 3 residues of the CDR3 end, and the germline J gene fills in the rest. In the same sample, other DNA sequences code for this CDR3. The genes are TRBV2 and TRBJ2-3; perhaps TRBD2 as D (5 bases). The germline CDR1 and CDR2 sequences are SNHLY and FYNNEI. The CDR3 covers 12 residues. Trimming removed 8 bases at V and 5 bases at J, with 11 bases between. The part of the CDR3 DNA that was read is TGTGCCAGCTCCACAGAGGGAGATACG. Encoded protein: CASSTEGDT. The full CDR3 protein is CASSTEGDTQYF.

This clone was seen at least ten times. The CDR3 end falls 3 residues outside the read, so it is completed with the germline J gene. V and J are TRBV5-1 and TRBJ2-1; 8 bases fit TRBD1. Per the germline V gene, CDR1 is SGHRS and CDR2 is YFSETQ. Losses at the gene ends were 5 bases for V and 5 bases for J; bases not matched to a gene: 9. This CDR3 comprises 15 residues. CDR3 bases read: TGCGCCAGCAGTGACCCGGGACAGGCTAACAATGAG. Protein: CASSDPGQANNE. The CDR3 in full is CASSDPGQANNEQFF.

The sample holds many counts of this clone. The CDR3 extends 3 residues past the end of the read, so its final part is completed from the germline J gene. The rearrangement joins TRBV20-1 to TRBJ2-1; D is unclear. The CDR3 totals 13 residues. Per germline, CDR1 DFQATT and CDR2 SNEGSKA (reference sequence). V gave up 1 base and J gave up 3 bases, with 7 bases separating them. The part of the CDR3 DNA that was read is TGCAGTGCTAGAGTGTCGGGCTACAATGAG. Translated: CSARVSGYNE. The full-length CDR3 reads as CSARVSGYNEQFF.

This clone was detected ten times or more. The CDR3 end is not reached by the read, which stops 3 residues before it; the germline J gene fills it in. The V and J genes are TRBV5-1 and TRBJ1-3; D remains unclear. The CDR3 extends over 15 amino acids. Germline V gene lookup returns CDR1 SGHRS and CDR2 YFSETQ. The V gene lost 4 bases and the J gene lost 4 bases, with 15 bases spanning the gap. The CDR3 loop reads CASSVGGRLGNTIYF. The sequenced part of the CDR3 DNA is TGCGCCAGCAGCGTGGGTGGCAGACTAGGAAACACC.

In this sample, this clone turned up many times. The CDR3 is cut off 3 residues early in the read; its end comes from the germline J gene. The chain uses TRBV29-1 and TRBJ1-5; 8 nucleotides align to TRBD1. CDR1 is SQVTM and CDR2 is ANQGSEA in the germline V gene. The V segment lost 6 bases and the J segment 7 bases; nucleotides outside the gene matches: 8. The CDR3 has 13 amino acids. The covered CDR3 bases are TGCAGCGTCCAACAGGACAGGGAACAGCCC. Amino acids: CSVQQDREQP. The full CDR3 is CSVQQDREQPQHF.

This clone was seen repeatedly, ten times or more. The sequence runs out 3 residues before the end of the CDR3; the remainder is reconstructed from the germline J gene. The genes are TRBV30 and TRBJ2-3, with 10 bases matching TRBD2. Germline V gene sequence: CDR1 GTSNPN, CDR2 SVGIG (reference sequence). Trimming took 2 bases from V and 0 from J; bases not matched to a gene: 5. This CDR3 contains 16 residues. The CDR3 protein is CAWSLAGGTSTDTQYF. The sequenced CDR3 bases are TGTGCCTGGAGTTTAGCGGGAGGTACTAGCACAGATACG.

This clone has ten or more counts. The read is 3 residues too short to cover the CDR3 end, so that end is filled in from the germline J gene. V and J are TRBV5-5 and TRBJ2-1; D gene unclear. The CDR3 spans 14 residues. Germline CDR1 is SGHKS and CDR2 is YYEKEE (reference sequence). V was cut by 0 bases and J by 0 bases, with 4 bases left in between. CDR3 DNA, as far as it was read: TGTGCCAGCAGCTTGGGGCCCTCCTACAATGAG. Protein: CASSLGPSYNE. The complete CDR3 protein is CASSLGPSYNEQFF. The full variable domain, completed using reference TRBV5-5 and TRBJ2-1, is DAGVTQSPTHLIKTRGQQVTLRCSPISGHKSVSWYQQVLGQGPQFIFQYYEKEERGRGNFPDRFSARQFPNYSSELNVNALLLGDSALYLCASSLGPSYNEQFFGPGTRLTVL.

This clone has more than one count but fewer than ten. The read ends 3 residues shy of where the CDR3 ends; the end is completed using the germline J gene. The chain uses TRBV20-1 and TRBJ2-5; 8 bases align to TRBD2. The V segment lost 3 bases and the J segment 1 base; nucleotides outside the gene matches: 4. Germline V CDR1 and CDR2: DFQATT, SNEGSKA (reference sequence). The CDR3 extends over 14 amino acids. The CDR3 here is CSASSRGGQETQYF. The sequenced part of the CDR3 DNA is TGCAGTGCTAGTTCACGGGGGGGCCAAGAGACC.

This clone was detected ten times or more. The observed sequence ends 3 residues before the CDR3 terminus, with the missing tail filled in from the germline J gene. The chain joins TRBV20-1 to TRBJ2-1; 11 nucleotides agree with TRBD2. V gave up 6 bases and J gave up 9 bases; unmatched junction bases: 13. The length of the CDR3 is 15 residues. Germline CDR1 and CDR2: DFQATT and SNEGSKA (reference sequence). CDR3 sequence: CSASSSGRMLAEQFF. The CDR3 bases that were read are TGCAGTGCCTCCTCTAGCGGGAGGATGTTGGCTGAG.

This clone was observed at least ten times. The sequenced fragment ends 3 residues before the CDR3 boundary, so the rest is inferred from the germline J gene. The gene calls are TRBV13 and TRBJ2-7; D gene uncertain. The CDR3 covers 14 residues. V was clipped by 5 bases and J by 3 bases, with 14 bases between them. Germline CDR1 reads PRHDT; CDR2 reads FYEKMQ (reference sequence). The CDR3 sequence: CASSAATSNYEQYF. The sequenced part of the CDR3 DNA is TGTGCCAGCAGCGCCGCGACAAGTAACTACGAG. Using reference TRBV13 and TRBJ2-7 for the parts outside the CDR3, the full variable domain is AAGVIQSPRHLIKEKRETATLKCYPIPRHDTVYWYQQGPGQDPQFLISFYEKMQSDKGSIPDRFSAQQFSDYHSELNMSSLELGDSALYFCASSAATSNYEQYFGPGTRLTVT.

This clone was observed many times. From the germline J gene comes the end of the CDR3, since the read stops 3 residues before it. This chain uses TRBV18 with TRBJ1-4, with D unclear. The V gene lost 6 bases and the J gene lost 8 bases, with 13 bases spanning the gap. This CDR3 spans 13 amino acids. The germline CDR1 and CDR2 sequences are KGHSH and LQKENI. Incomplete CDR3 DNA: TGTGCCAGCTCCCCCCGCGAATCGGAAAAA. It yields the protein CASSPRESEK. The CDR3 reads in full as CASSPRESEKLFF.

Comment on this clone: The read terminates 3 residues ahead of where the CDR3 ends, so the germline J gene completes it. The V gene is TRBV19, the J gene TRBJ1-5; 9 positions match TRBD1. Germline CDR1 LNHDA, CDR2 SQIVND (reference sequence). The V segment lost 2 bases and the J segment 0 bases; nucleotides outside the gene matches: 2. The CDR3 consists of 16 residues. This CDR3 is CASSIQGQGSNQPQHF. The part of the CDR3 DNA that was read is TGTGCCAGTAGTATACAGGGACAGGGTAGCAATCAGCCC.

In its sample, this clone was seen many times. The CDR3 is cut off 3 residues early in the read; its end comes from the germline J gene. This chain links TRBV14 with TRBJ1-1; 9 bases line up with TRBD1. This CDR3 is built from 15 residues. Looked up from germline, CDR1 is SGHDN and CDR2 is FVKESK. V lost 5 bases, J lost 1 base, and 5 bases stayed unmatched. The DNA read from the CDR3 is TGTGCCAGCAGCGCAAACAGGGGGCAGAACACTGAA. This translates into CASSANRGQNTE. In full, the CDR3 is CASSANRGQNTEAFF.

There are many counts of this clone. The read ends 3 residues before the CDR3 terminus; that terminus is restored from the germline J gene. The chain carries TRBV19 and TRBJ1-5, with TRBD1 matching 8 bases. Germline CDR1 and CDR2: LNHDA and SQIVND (reference sequence). Trimming removed 5 bases from V and 6 bases from J; junction bases left unmatched: 12. CDR3 length equals 16 residues. CDR3 DNA (partial): TGTGCCAGTAGTGTCGTATCGAGTACAGGGGGTCAGCCC. Amino acid sequence: CASSVVSSTGGQP. The complete CDR3 reads CASSVVSSTGGQPQHF.

This clone has at least ten counts. With the read ending 3 residues before the CDR3 end, the germline J gene is used to fill in that end. This sample includes further DNA sequences coding for the same CDR3. The chain has TRBV5-1 and TRBJ2-7, with D possibly TRBD1 on 5 matching bases. The CDR3 is made up of 13 amino acids. Germline loops: CDR1 SGHRS, CDR2 YFSETQ. V was cut by 0 bases and J by 5 bases, with 9 bases left in between. CDR3: CASSLVQGHEQYF. CDR3 bases read: TGCGCCAGCAGCTTGGTCCAGGGCCACGAG. The full variable domain, completed using reference TRBV5-1 and TRBJ2-7, is KAGVTQTPRYLIKTRGQQVTLSCSPISGHRSVSWYQQTPGQGLQFLFEYFSETQRNKGNFPGRFSGRQFSNSRSEMNVSTLELGDSALYLCASSLVQGHEQYFGPGTRLTVT.